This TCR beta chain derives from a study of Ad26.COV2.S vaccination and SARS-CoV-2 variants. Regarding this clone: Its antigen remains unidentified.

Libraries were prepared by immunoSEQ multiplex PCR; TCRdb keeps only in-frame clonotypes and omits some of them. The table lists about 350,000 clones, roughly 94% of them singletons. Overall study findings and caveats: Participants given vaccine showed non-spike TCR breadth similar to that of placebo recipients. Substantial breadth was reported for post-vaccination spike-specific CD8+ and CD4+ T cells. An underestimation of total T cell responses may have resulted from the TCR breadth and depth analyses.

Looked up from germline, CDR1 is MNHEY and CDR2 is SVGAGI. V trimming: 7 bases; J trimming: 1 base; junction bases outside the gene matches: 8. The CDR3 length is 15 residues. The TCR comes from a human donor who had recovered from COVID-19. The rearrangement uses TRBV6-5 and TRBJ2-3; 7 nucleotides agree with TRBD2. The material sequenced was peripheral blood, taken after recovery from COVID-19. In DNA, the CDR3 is TGTGCCAGCACCCTCGGACTAGGAGGCACAGATACGCAGTATTTT. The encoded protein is CASTLGLGGTDTQYF.